This TCR beta chain was retrieved from a study of shared clonotypes between healthy human individuals. Overall study context: The study enrolled a couple of women and a few men aged 18 to 49. Every donor yielded three CD4 naive, three CD4 memory, two CD8 naive and one CD8 memory plate.

Method: immunoSEQ multiplex PCR; TCRdb's copy keeps in-frame clones and lacks some. Among about 380,000 clones listed, about 96% were seen once. All donors were healthy HIV-negative adults lacking recent acute infections or vaccinations. Together with CD45RO+ cells, CCR7-negative CD45RA+ TemRA cells were included in CD8 memory. Trimming stripped 2 bases from V and 0 bases from J, with 13 bases between. CDR3 length: 16 amino acids. Germline values: CDR1 MNHEY, CDR2 SMNVEV (reference sequence). The sequence came from a man aged 25 to 40 in good health. The sequenced sample consisted of memory CD8+ T cells sorted from blood. Subset reported: CD45RO+ cells pooled with CCR7-negative TemRA cells. J is TRBJ1-1 and V is TRBV27; D ambiguous. In DNA, the CDR3 is TGTGCCAGCAGTTTAACAGTACACCCCATGAACACTGAAGCTTTCTTT. Its translation: CASSLTVHPMNTEAFF.